This T cell receptor (beta chain) was profiled in a study of tumor-infiltrating lymphocytes in primary liver carcinoma (dated by TCRdb to the late 2010s). Describing the broader study: Between late 2015 and March 2016, roughly five patients in China with histopathologically diagnosed primary liver carcinoma had surgical resection. Hepatocellular carcinoma (four) or combined HCC and intrahepatic cholangiocarcinoma (one) was present in the five patients, who were three men and two women aged 30 to 69 years. A total of 35 specimens from 5 patients, comprising 25 or so tumor regions, 5 adjacent noncancerous liver tissues and 5 peripheral blood samples, were covered by TCRbeta repertoire sequencing. TCRbeta repertoire sequencing, expression microarrays and whole-exome sequencing were combined in the study across five regions of each liver tumor, with adjacent normal tissue and blood also included. Roughly 3.5 to 8 million productive TCRbeta reads were obtained per sample, and no significant difference in read depth was found between tissue types. The five patients had tumors of stage T1-T3 N0M0, with maximum diameters ranging from roughly 4 to 11 cm. High reproducibility was observed for the technical replicate repertoires, with mean shared-clone rates approximately 0.9 and correlation coefficients above 0.98. General conclusions and limits of the study: Bulk unsorted samples precluded comparing CD4+ and CD8+ T cell repertoires. Repertoire overlap was higher between tumor regions (mean roughly 35%) than tumor-adjacent (approximately 17%) or tumor-blood (approximately 14%) pairs, consistent with antigen-driven expansion. Because only the TCR beta chain was sequenced and unpaired alpha chains were not captured, true repertoire diversity is likely underestimated. The top 250 clones made up a significantly larger repertoire fraction in tumors than in blood (p = 0.039). The study included only five patients, and the authors note findings should be validated in a larger study.

A constant-region primer and ProtoScript II reverse transcriptase were used to reverse-transcribe TCRbeta-specific cDNA from about 530 ng total RNA. The TCRbeta libraries were prepared through three rounds of nested multiplex PCR following a slightly modified ARM-PCR procedure. The first two PCR rounds used multiplex TRBV1-TRBV30 forward primers with a Cbeta reverse primer, each for around 10 cycles. Sample barcodes and Illumina adapters were added in a final 25-cycle PCR with Deep VentR polymerase. Amplicons of 200-500 bp were gel-purified with a QIAquick gel extraction kit before sequencing. An Illumina HiSeq 2500 was used to sequence the TCRbeta amplicons, generating 250-bp paired-end reads. Regarding the original processing steps: Reads were quality-trimmed with Trimmomatic v0.33, and paired reads were merged with FLASH v1.2.11 to recover full CDR3 sequences. V, D and J germline segments were assigned to the rearranged TCRbeta sequences using MiGEC v1.2.1b. Clonotype statistics, along with Shannon-Wiener diversity indices, were calculated using VDJtools v1.0.0. Except for diversity analysis, only the 250 most abundant clonotypes of each sample were used in subsequent analyses to reduce sampling bias. The public reads were reanalyzed by TCRdb: fastp trimming at Q25, MiXCR alignment, in-frame beta chains only. Each CDR3 protein appears once, grouped with its most common genes and DNA. The V and J calls and clone size are TCRdb's, not the authors'. Present in this sample are about 320,000 distinct CDR3 sequences, roughly 60% of which were seen just once. Roughly 9% of the sample is in the top ten clones.

TRIzol reagent was used to extract blood RNA from unsorted whole blood, while the DNeasy Blood & Tissue kit provided the germline DNA. At the time of sampling, the patients were treatment-naive and had chronic HBV infection. Before surgery, about 4 milliliters of peripheral blood were collected into K2EDTA tubes. Inclusive of the bounding cysteine and phenylalanine, the CDR3 is 15 residues long. The sequence is cut down to CDR3 DNA, 45 bases in frame from base 1. V lost 3 bases and J lost 5 bases; the stretch between them is 16 bases long. Per the germline V gene (reference sequence), SGHAT is the CDR1 and FQDESV is the CDR2. This clonotype is medium-sized (0.01 to 0.1%) in terms of sample share. Its target antigen remains unknown. Base qualities are not provided; no much larger clone lies one nucleotide away.

This receptor was obtained from a middle-aged man with primary liver carcinoma and hepatitis B virus infection. This sequence uses TRBV11-1 and TRBJ1-1; the D gene is perhaps TRBD1, from 6 matching bases. The sequenced sample was peripheral blood. The CDR3 protein is CASSFGQTLGTEAFF. The DNA sequence reads TGTGCCAGCAGCTTCGGACAGACCTTGGGGACTGAAGCTTTCTTT.